This T cell receptor beta chain was sequenced during a study of blood T cells in healthy people across ages. The study, taken as a whole, reports: TCR beta diversity per million T cells fell roughly linearly with age.

A second roughly 7 to 12 cycle PCR used barcoded and J-beta primers. TCRdb re-called the 5' RACE reads through MiXCR, storing one row per CDR3 protein. The sample includes 700,000 or so distinct CDR3 sequences, roughly 20% of them seen just once. As regards this clonotype: Its antigen is undetermined.

Ranging in age from roughly 6 to 95, the donors were healthy Caucasian individuals from Russia. Sequencing was performed on blood. The sequence was collected from a man between 65 and 79 years old in good health.

The DNA of the CDR3 is TGTGCCAGCAGTGGGCGCCCGAAGGTCCCTACGCAGTATTTT. Its translation is CASSGRPKVPTQYF. V gene TRBV28 combines with J gene TRBJ2-3; D ambiguous. The germline V and J ends were trimmed by 5 bases and 8 bases, with 17 bases remaining between them. The length of the CDR3 is 14 residues. Germline loops: CDR1 MDHEN, CDR2 SYDVKM.